Below are 5 T cell receptor beta chains sequenced from a single sample in a study of beta chain features in type 1 diabetes. Every isolated RNA sample was fully reverse transcribed, so sequencing captured expressed TCRB transcripts. Measured with immunoSEQ multiplex PCR; TCRdb has only the in-frame clones, and not every one. Among around 690,000 clones listed, under 15% were seen once. These receptors have no known antigen. Overall study findings and caveats: Within each of all four CD4+ subsets, Type 1 diabetes patients had TCRB CDR3s that were moderately but significantly shorter.

The sample taken for sequencing was naive CD4+ T cells from blood. These receptors originate from a man aged 25 to 45 with type 1 diabetes.

The V gene is TRBV19, the J gene TRBJ1-6; D is unclear. The CDR3 runs to 13 residues. Germline V gene sequence: CDR1 LNHDA, CDR2 SQIVND (reference sequence). V lost 7 bases and J lost 7, with 11 bases in between. The CDR3 protein is CASKLLENSPLHF. CDR3 coding DNA: TGTGCCAGTAAGTTGTTGGAAAATTCACCCCTCCACTTT.

The chain is built from TRBV6-6 and TRBJ1-2; D gene ambiguous. Deletions cut 6 bases from V and 5 bases from J, with 22 bases between. CDR3 length: 16 residues. Germline V gives CDR1 MNHNY, CDR2 SVGAGI (reference sequence). This CDR3 reads CASSPVRTASSYGYTF. DNA for the CDR3: TGTGCCAGCAGCCCCGTTCGGACGGCGAGCTCTTATGGCTACACCTTC.

This CDR3 reads CASSLGTGNFQETQYF. The CDR3 DNA reads TGTGCCAGCAGCTTGGGGACAGGGAACTTCCAAGAGACCCAGTACTTC. This chain links TRBV5-4 with TRBJ2-5; 8 bases fit TRBD1. Germline lookup yields CDR1 SGHNT and CDR2 YYREEE (reference sequence). This CDR3 is 16 amino acids long. V trimming: 0 bases; J trimming: 1 base; junction bases outside the gene matches: 5. The whole variable domain, remainder taken from reference TRBV5-4 and TRBJ2-5, is ETGVTQSPTHLIKTRGQQVTLRCSSQSGHNTVSWYQQALGQGPQFIFQYYREEENGRGNFPPRFSGLQFPNYSSELNVNALELDDSALYLCASSLGTGNFQETQYFGPGTRLLVL.

The V call is TRBV7-9, the J call TRBJ2-5, with 7 bases that match TRBD1. Trimming removed 3 bases from V and 2 bases from J; junction bases left unmatched: 6. The CDR3 totals 15 residues. The germline gives CDR1 SEHNR, CDR2 FQNEAQ (reference sequence). CDR3 sequence reads: CASSFSGRGQETQYF. In nucleotides, the CDR3 is TGTGCCAGCAGCTTTTCTGGCAGGGGGCAAGAGACCCAGTACTTC.

In this sample, this clone turned up a few times. This chain uses TRBV27 with TRBJ2-3; 7 bases agree with TRBD1. V lost 2 bases to trimming and J lost 8 bases; unmatched junction nucleotides: 7. Germline V gene sequence: CDR1 MNHEY, CDR2 SMNVEV (reference sequence). The CDR3 loop spans 14 amino acids. The CDR3 here is CASSLRRGSGTQYF. In DNA form, the CDR3 reads TGTGCCAGCAGTTTACGCAGGGGGAGTGGTACGCAGTATTTT.